This passage covers 15 T cell receptor beta chains from one sample sequenced in a study of cytomegalovirus exposure and HLA in healthy donors (dated by TCRdb to 2015 to 2018). Library preparation employed the immunoSEQ multiplex PCR assay. For the multiplex PCR, a mixture combining 60 forward primers for TCR Vbeta segments and 13 reverse primers for TCR Jbeta segments was used. TCRdb's version of the immuneACCESS table is confined to in-frame rearrangements and falls short of the full clone set. An unresolved V gene accounts for under half of the shortfall where checked; the remainder is of unknown origin. In all, the sample holds some 160,000 clones, and over 80% of those were seen once. The ten largest clones represent under 2% of the sample. The sequenced material came from PBMCs. The receptors were sampled from a woman aged 18-30 years in good health and CMV-seronegative.

CDR3 protein: CASSPRGGLNSGANVLTF. The CDR3 DNA reads TGTGCCAGCAGCCCCCGCGGCGGACTGAACTCTGGGGCCAACGTCCTGACTTTC. The V and J genes are TRBV7-2 and TRBJ2-6; TRBD2 is a possible D gene (5 bases). There are 18 residues in the CDR3. The germline V gene encodes CDR1 SGHTA and CDR2 FQGNSA. The V and J ends lost 5 bases and 0 bases respectively, with 17 bases between them. Drawing the rest from reference TRBV7-2 and TRBJ2-6, the complete variable domain is GAGVSQSPSNKVTEKGKDVELRCDPISGHTALYWYRQSLGQGLEFLIYFQGNSAPDKSGLPSDRFSAERTGGSVSTLTIQRTQQEDSAVYLCASSPRGGLNSGANVLTFGAGSRLTVL.

This clone was seen once. The genes are TRBV19 and TRBJ1-2; D unresolved. The V and J ends lost 0 bases and 2 bases respectively, with 7 bases between them. The CDR3 loop spans 14 amino acids. Per the germline V gene, CDR1 is LNHDA and CDR2 is SQIVND (reference sequence). The CDR3 reads CASSIETGNYGYTF. The CDR3 DNA is TGTGCCAGTAGTATAGAGACCGGGAACTATGGCTACACCTTC.

The chain couples TRBV6-4 to TRBJ2-7; 9 bases line up with TRBD1. Trimming cost V 8 bases and J 3 bases; bases outside gene matches: 8. CDR3 length equals 14 residues. Germline CDR1 reads MRHNA; CDR2 reads SNTAGT. The CDR3 region is CASARTGESYEQYF. CDR3 coding DNA: TGTGCCAGCGCCCGGACAGGGGAAAGCTACGAGCAGTACTTC.

CDR3 nucleotides: TGTGCCAGCAGCCAAGAACCCGGGACATTTTACGAGCAGTACTTC. This encodes CASSQEPGTFYEQYF. The chain has TRBV14 and TRBJ2-7; a possible D gene is TRBD1 (6 bases). V gave up 0 bases and J gave up 4 bases, with 13 bases separating them. The CDR3 totals 15 residues. The V gene's germline CDR1 is SGHDN and CDR2 FVKESK.

V is TRBV28 and J is TRBJ1-5, with a weak D call TRBD1 (5 bases). V lost 8 bases to trimming and J lost 3 bases, with 11 bases between them. This CDR3 is 13 amino acids long. Germline V lookup: CDR1 MDHEN, CDR2 SYDVKM. CDR3 residues: CASGRGHNQPQHF. The CDR3, as DNA: TGTGCCAGCGGGAGGGGCCACAATCAGCCCCAGCATTTT.

This clone was found a few times. The chain uses TRBV19 and TRBJ2-5; maybe TRBD2 (6 bases). Trimming removed 4 bases at V and 0 bases at J, with 9 bases between. This CDR3 is 14 amino acids long. Germline V gene lookup returns CDR1 LNHDA and CDR2 SQIVND (reference sequence). The CDR3 reads CASSRGGYQETQYF. DNA for the CDR3: TGTGCCAGTAGTAGGGGAGGTTACCAAGAGACCCAGTACTTC. Looking up the rest from reference TRBV19 and TRBJ2-5 gives the full variable domain: DGGITQSPKYLFRKEGQNVTLSCEQNLNHDAMYWYRQDPGQGLRLIYYSQIVNDFQKGDIAEGYSVSREKKESFPLTVTSAQKNPTAFYLCASSRGGYQETQYFGPGTRLLVL.

Concerning this clone: One junction end disagrees with the germline gene, perhaps due to a read error. This chain uses TRBV11-2 with TRBJ2-4; D may be TRBD2 (6 bases). The V gene's germline CDR1 is SGHAT and CDR2 FQNNGV. The CDR3 is made up of 19 amino acids. The CDR3: CASSLDLGFAGIAKNSQYF. In DNA, the CDR3 is TGTGCCAGCAGCTTAGATCTGGGTTTCGCGGGGATAGCCAAAAACAGTCAGTACTTC.

This clone was observed a handful of times. V and J are TRBV19 and TRBJ2-7; TRBD1 might be the D (6 bases). The CDR3 has 17 residues. Trimming left V 5 bases short and J 0 bases short, with 20 bases between. Germline loops: CDR1 LNHDA, CDR2 SQIVND (reference sequence). The DNA for the CDR3 is TGTGCCAGTAGTCTAGGCAGGGGTACCTCTAGCTCCTACGAGCAGTACTTC. This encodes CASSLGRGTSSSYEQYF. Variable domain in full (rest from reference TRBV19 and TRBJ2-7): DGGITQSPKYLFRKEGQNVTLSCEQNLNHDAMYWYRQDPGQGLRLIYYSQIVNDFQKGDIAEGYSVSREKKESFPLTVTSAQKNPTAFYLCASSLGRGTSSSYEQYFGPGTRLTVT.

This clone showed up just a few times. CDR3 loop: CASRSFGEVQPQHF. The DNA for the CDR3 is TGTGCCAGCAGATCCTTCGGGGAGGTTCAGCCCCAGCATTTT. This chain joins TRBV6-1 and TRBJ1-5; unclear D gene. Trimming left V 6 bases short and J 6 bases short, with 15 bases between. The CDR3 has 14 amino acids. CDR1 and CDR2 from the germline V gene are MNHNS and SASEGT.

This chain joins TRBV10-1 and TRBJ2-3; no firm D call. CDR3 length: 13 residues. Between the trimmed V and J ends, which lost 3 bases and 2 bases, there was a span of 6 bases. Looked up from germline, CDR1 is WNHNN and CDR2 is SYGVQD (reference sequence). CDR3 nucleotide sequence: TGCGCCAGCAGTGACAGGAACACAGATACGCAGTATTTT. Translation: CASSDRNTDTQYF.

The chain combines TRBV7-9 with TRBJ1-1; D may be TRBD1 (5 bases). Germline V gene data show CDR1 as SEHNR and CDR2 as FQNEAQ (reference sequence). This CDR3 is 15 amino acids long. V lost 5 bases and J 5 bases, leaving 18 bases between the germline ends. As DNA, the CDR3 is TGTGCCAGCAGCCTCAGGGCGCCTTTGGGAACTGAAGCTTTCTTT. This sequence encodes CASSLRAPLGTEAFF.

The chain employs TRBV6-6 and TRBJ1-2; no reliable D call. The CDR3 runs 11 residues. Germline V lookup: CDR1 MNHNY, CDR2 SVGAGI (reference sequence). The V and J ends lost 6 bases and 5 bases respectively, with 7 bases between them. The CDR3 reads CASSTAYGYTF. The CDR3 region has the DNA TGTGCCAGCAGCACCGCGTATGGCTACACCTTC.

This sequence joins TRBV5-4 and TRBJ2-2; weak D call: TRBD2 (5 bases). The germline V and J ends were trimmed by 1 base and 4 bases, with 8 bases remaining between them. This CDR3 has 14 residues. The germline gives CDR1 SGHNT, CDR2 YYREEE (reference sequence). CDR3 nucleotide sequence: TGTGCCAGCAGCTTGTGGGGAGCCACCGGGGAGCTGTTTTTT. As protein: CASSLWGATGELFF.

The CDR3 nucleotides are TGTGCCAGCAGTGTGCAGGGAAGGTGGACAGGAAACACCATATATTTT. Translation: CASSVQGRWTGNTIYF. The rearrangement links TRBV2 to TRBJ1-3; D possibly corresponds to TRBD1 (5 bases). The V and J ends lost 4 bases and 4 bases respectively, with 17 bases between them. The CDR3 loop spans 16 amino acids. In germline, CDR1 is SNHLY, CDR2 FYNNEI.

This chain connects TRBV5-1 to TRBJ2-3; a possible D gene is TRBD2 (6 bases). CDR3 length: 17 amino acids. V lost 0 bases and J lost 2, with 16 bases in between. The germline CDR1 and CDR2 sequences are SGHRS and YFSETQ. Here the CDR3 DNA reads TGCGCCAGCAGCTTGGGACTAGTACGGGGACTCACAGATACGCAGTATTTT. Translating gives CASSLGLVRGLTDTQYF.